The 28 T cell receptor beta chains below come from one sample, sequenced in a study of T cell repertoires in cytomegalovirus infection. No antigen has been assigned to these receptors. Using its own MiXCR run on the reads, TCRdb lists one record per CDR3 protein. The sample comprises roughly 990,000 distinct CDR3 sequences, approximately 30% of which are singletons, and roughly 13% rests with the top ten. Sequences were derived from cultured CD8+ T cells from PBMCs, sampled from culture after CMV antigen stimulation. The receptor set was obtained from a human donor in good health (CMV status not recorded). Some clones in this sample may be carry-over from other donors' samples.

J is TRBJ1-1 and V is TRBV19; D possibly corresponds to TRBD1 (6 bases). The germline V gene has CDR1 LNHDA and CDR2 SQIVND (reference sequence). V was cut by 4 bases and J by 1 base, with 13 bases left in between. The length of the CDR3 is 15 residues. The CDR3 DNA sequence: TGTGCCAGTAGTAGCAAGACAGGCAAGAACACTGAAGCTTTCTTT. Translation gives CASSSKTGKNTEAFF.

This clonotype was found a few times. The V and J genes are TRBV7-6 and TRBJ2-7, with no clear D. Trimming removed 1 base at V and 3 bases at J, with 13 bases between. The germline gives CDR1 SGHVS, CDR2 FNYEAQ. The length of the CDR3 is 15 residues. The CDR3 protein is CASSLGPSSNYEQYF. The CDR3 coding sequence is TGTGCCAGCAGCTTAGGGCCTTCCTCGAACTACGAGCAGTACTTC. Full variable domain (outside the CDR3, taken from reference TRBV7-6 and TRBJ2-7): GAGVSQSPRYKVTKRGQDVALRCDPISGHVSLYWYRQALGQGPEFLTYFNYEAQQDKSGLPNDRFSAERPEGSISTLTIQRTEQRDSAMYRCASSLGPSSNYEQYFGPGTRLTVT.

In this sample, this clonotype turned up a few times. V is TRBV6-1 and J is TRBJ2-3, with D possibly being TRBD1 or TRBD2 (5 bases each). The CDR3 is made up of 13 amino acids. The V gene lost 1 base and the J gene lost 4 bases, with 6 bases spanning the gap. Germline loops: CDR1 MNHNS, CDR2 SASEGT. CDR3 in DNA: TGTGCCAGCAGTGAAGGGGGACCAGATACGCAGTATTTT. This sequence encodes CASSEGGPDTQYF.

The chain uses TRBV27 and TRBJ1-2; D perhaps matches TRBD1 (5 bases). The germline V and J ends were trimmed by 10 bases and 5 bases, with 14 bases remaining between them. This CDR3 has 12 residues. Germline CDR1 MNHEY, CDR2 SMNVEV (reference sequence). The CDR3, as DNA: TGTGCCACCTTGACAGTTGCTTATGGCTACACCTTC. Translation: CATLTVAYGYTF.

This clonotype was picked up a small number of times. The DNA for the CDR3 is TGTGCCAGCACCCTACAGGGAGGGTACACTGAAGCTTTCTTT. Translated: CASTLQGGYTEAFF. The V and J genes are TRBV6-5 and TRBJ1-1; D may be TRBD1 (6 bases). This CDR3 spans 14 amino acids. The V gene's germline CDR1 is MNHEY and CDR2 SVGAGI. The V end lost 7 bases, the J end lost 3 bases, and 15 bases lay between the germline ends.

This clonotype was counted between two and nine times. The chain links TRBV7-9 to TRBJ1-2; TRBD1 is a possible D gene (5 bases). The V and J ends lost 5 bases and 3 bases respectively, with 7 bases between them. The CDR3 has 12 residues. Per germline, CDR1 SEHNR and CDR2 FQNEAQ (reference sequence). DNA for the CDR3: TGTGCCAGCAGCCCGACAGACTATGGCTACACCTTC. It is translated as CASSPTDYGYTF.

This clonotype has a handful of counts. The chain couples TRBV11-2 to TRBJ1-5; D remains ambiguous. Trimming cost V 5 bases and J 0 bases, with 11 bases left between them. The CDR3 runs to 15 residues. CDR1 is SGHAT, CDR2 FQNNGV, per germline. In DNA, the CDR3 is TGTGCCAGCAGCGAGGACGGTTATAGCAATCAGCCCCAGCATTTT. It codes for CASSEDGYSNQPQHF.

J is TRBJ1-4 and V is TRBV2; tentative D call: TRBD1 (5 bases). This CDR3 spans 16 amino acids. Trimming took off 6 bases at V and 0 bases at J, with 14 bases between the two ends. The germline gives CDR1 SNHLY, CDR2 FYNNEI. CDR3 protein: CASRTTATATNEKLFF. The CDR3 DNA reads TGTGCCAGCAGAACGACAGCTACTGCAACTAATGAAAAACTGTTTTTT.

In its sample, this clonotype was seen many times. The chain recombines TRBV7-2 with TRBJ2-3; TRBD2 matches 10 bases. Germline CDR1 is SGHTA and CDR2 is FQGNSA. The CDR3 has 15 amino acids. The J segment lost 4 bases and the V segment lost 7 bases, leaving 8 bases of the junction unmatched. The CDR3 nucleotides are TGTGCCAGCAACAAGCCTAGCGGGGGTTCAGATACGCAGTATTTT. Its translation: CASNKPSGGSDTQYF.

The rearrangement uses TRBV28 and TRBJ1-5; D may be TRBD1 (5 bases). This CDR3 contains 16 residues. V lost 6 bases and J lost 0, with 15 bases in between. The germline gives CDR1 MDHEN, CDR2 SYDVKM. The CDR3: CASSPPRGVSNQPQHF. The CDR3 DNA reads TGTGCCAGCAGCCCCCCTCGGGGGGTTAGCAATCAGCCCCAGCATTTT. The whole variable domain, filled in from reference TRBV28 and TRBJ1-5, reads DVKVTQSSRYLVKRTGEKVFLECVQDMDHENMFWYRQDPGLGLRLIYFSYDVKMKEKGDIPEGYSVSREKKERFSLILESASTNQTSMYLCASSPPRGVSNQPQHFGDGTRLSIL.

Points on this clonotype: An end of the junction differs from the germline gene, which may be a read error. This chain links TRBV12-3 or TRBV12-4 with TRBJ2-1; 12 bases match TRBD2. The CDR3 runs 19 residues. CDR3 sequence reads: CANSSSSGGAFSVHNEQFF. In nucleotides, the CDR3 is TGTGCCAACAGTTCCTCTAGCGGGGGGGCCTTTAGTGTACACAATGAGCAGTTCTTC.

With regard to this clonotype: An end of the junction differs from the germline gene, which may be a read error. This sequence joins TRBV6-1 and TRBJ1-1; the D is unclear. The CDR3 has 16 amino acids. Per germline, CDR1 MNHNS and CDR2 SASEGT. This CDR3 is CASSSPLTDLNTEAFF. DNA of the CDR3: TGTGCAAGCAGTTCCCCCCTAACCGATTTGAACACTGAAGCTTTCTTT.

The genes are TRBV2 and TRBJ2-1; 9 bases fit TRBD1. The CDR3 runs 15 residues. Trimming cost V 4 bases and J 5 bases; bases outside gene matches: 6. The germline V gene encodes CDR1 SNHLY and CDR2 FYNNEI. CDR3 in amino acids: CASSVPGTGNNEQFF. For the CDR3, the DNA is TGTGCCAGCAGTGTACCCGGGACAGGGAACAATGAGCAGTTCTTC. Looking up the rest from reference TRBV2 and TRBJ2-1 gives the full variable domain: EPEVTQTPSHQVTQMGQEVILRCVPISNHLYFYWYRQILGQKVEFLVSFYNNEISEKSEIFDDQFSVERPDGSNFTLKIRSTKLEDSAMYFCASSVPGTGNNEQFFGPGTRLTVL.

This chain links TRBV27 with TRBJ2-5; no definite D call. The CDR3 is 15 amino acids. Per germline, CDR1 MNHEY and CDR2 SMNVEV (reference sequence). The V end was cut by 3 bases, the J end by 2 bases, with 13 bases between. The CDR3 protein is CASSLSTGTQETQYF. In DNA, the CDR3 is TGTGCCAGCAGTTTGAGTACGGGTACTCAAGAGACCCAGTACTTC.

This clonotype was detected a few times. V is TRBV6-5 and J is TRBJ2-1, with 10 bases matching TRBD2. After removal of 2 bases from V and 10 bases from J, the junction contained 8 bases not matched to a gene. CDR1 MNHEY and CDR2 SVGAGI come from the germline V gene. The CDR3 is 15 amino acids. The CDR3 sequence: CASSYASGGLGEQFF. CDR3 sequence (DNA): TGTGCCAGCAGTTACGCTAGCGGGGGCTTAGGGGAGCAGTTCTTC.

This clonotype was detected only a few times. The CDR3 here is CASSYSTGGSTDTQYF. CDR3 nucleotide sequence: TGTGCCAGCAGTTACTCGACAGGGGGAAGCACAGATACGCAGTATTTT. The gene calls are TRBV6-5 and TRBJ2-3; 9 bases fit TRBD1. This CDR3 contains 16 residues. Unmatched junction bases numbered 1, after V lost 0 bases and J lost 0 bases. Germline CDR1 MNHEY, CDR2 SVGAGI.

The sample holds many counts of this clonotype. The junction shows a germline mismatch at one end, possibly a read error. The rearrangement joins TRBV7-6 to TRBJ2-5, with 9 positions matching TRBD2. There are 15 residues in the CDR3. From germline, CDR1 is SGHVS and CDR2 FNYEAQ. This CDR3 reads CASSLGGGASETQYF. The CDR3 DNA sequence: TGTGCCAGCAGTTTAGGCGGGGGGGCATCAGAGACCCAGTACTTC.

V and J are TRBV7-3 and TRBJ2-4, with D possibly being TRBD1 (6 bases). CDR1 SGHTA and CDR2 FQGTGA come from the germline V gene. The CDR3 contains 15 residues. V lost 4 bases to trimming and J lost 3 bases, with 13 bases between them. The CDR3 reads CASSSGALDKNIQYF. The CDR3 DNA reads as TGTGCCAGCAGCTCAGGGGCCCTGGACAAAAACATTCAGTACTTC.

This clonotype was recorded only once. This sequence joins TRBV5-3 and TRBJ2-1; either TRBD1 or TRBD2 may supply D (5 bases each). TRBV5-3 is classed as an ORF, of uncertain function. The CDR3 contains 14 residues. V lost 8 bases and J 6 bases, leaving 18 bases between the germline ends. The CDR3 coding sequence is TGTGCCAGCTTTTGGGGACCAAACCTCAATGAGCAGTTCTTC. Translated: CASFWGPNLNEQFF.

This clonotype was recorded a few times. V and J are TRBV6-5 and TRBJ2-2; TRBD1 matches 9 bases. Germline V gene data show CDR1 as MNHEY and CDR2 as SVGAGI. This CDR3 has 13 amino acids. J gave up 3 bases and V 8 bases, and 1 base lay outside the gene matches. For the CDR3, the DNA is TGTGCCAGCCGGACAGGGGACACCGGGGAGCTGTTTTTT. It encodes CASRTGDTGELFF.

This clonotype was observed many times. The V call is TRBV27, the J call TRBJ2-2, with 10 bases fitting TRBD2. Looked up from germline, CDR1 is MNHEY and CDR2 is SMNVEV (reference sequence). V lost 7 bases and J lost 6; bases outside the gene matches: 5. CDR3 length: 14 amino acids. Here the CDR3 DNA reads TGTGCCAGCACCCCTGGACTAGCGGCCGGGGAGCTGTTTTTT. Its translation is CASTPGLAAGELFF.

The V and J genes are TRBV6-6 and TRBJ1-6; unclear D gene. Germline V gene data show CDR1 as MNHNY and CDR2 as SVGAGI (reference sequence). This CDR3 is built from 12 residues. V shed 6 bases and J shed 14 bases, with 14 bases lying between them. CDR3 residues: CASRVLDKSLHF. CDR3 DNA sequence: TGTGCCAGCAGGGTCCTCGATAAATCCCTCCACTTT.

The chain is built from TRBV29-1 and TRBJ1-1; D gene unclear. In germline, CDR1 is SQVTM, CDR2 ANQGSEA. This CDR3 region has 11 residues. Trimming shortened V by 7 bases and J by 0 bases, and 6 bases separated the two germline ends. The CDR3 here is CSADLNTEAFF. CDR3 sequence (DNA): TGCAGCGCCGACTTGAACACTGAAGCTTTCTTT.

The CDR3, as DNA: TGCAGCGTTGAAGATCTTGGACAGGGAACCTACGAGCAGTACTTC. Protein sequence: CSVEDLGQGTYEQYF. The V call is TRBV29-1, the J call TRBJ2-7; 8 nucleotides align to TRBD1. CDR1 and CDR2 from the germline V gene are SQVTM and ANQGSEA. Trimming took 0 bases from V and 2 from J; bases not matched to a gene: 6. The CDR3 extends over 15 amino acids.

This clonotype was detected many times. This chain joins TRBV6-1 and TRBJ1-6; D unresolved. Germline-derived CDR1 and CDR2 are MNHNS and SASEGT. V lost 8 bases to trimming and J lost 2 bases, with 10 bases between them. The CDR3 sequence is 14 residues long. For the CDR3, the DNA is TGTGCCAGCCGCGGAGAGGCCTATAATTCACCCCTCCACTTT. Amino acids: CASRGEAYNSPLHF.

The V call is TRBV12-3 or TRBV12-4, the J call TRBJ2-1; 8 nucleotides line up with TRBD2. Unmatched junction bases numbered 13, after V lost 5 bases and J lost 4 bases. This CDR3 comprises 17 residues. In DNA, the CDR3 is TGTGCCAGCAGTCCCGGTCTACAGCGGGGGTTATACAATGAGCAGTTCTTC. This codes for CASSPGLQRGLYNEQFF.

This clonotype was observed a handful of times. The CDR3 reads CAISESDISNTEAFF. CDR3 bases: TGTGCCATCAGTGAGTCAGATATTTCGAACACTGAAGCTTTCTTT. The rearrangement uses TRBV10-3 and TRBJ1-1; D gene ambiguous. The germline V and J ends were trimmed by 0 bases and 1 base, with 9 bases remaining between them. Germline V gene sequence: CDR1 ENHRY, CDR2 SYGVKD. This CDR3 spans 15 amino acids.

This clonotype was seen more than once but under ten times. The chain is built from TRBV4-1 and TRBJ1-2; D gene uncertain. V was clipped by 4 bases and J by 4 bases, with 13 bases between them. The CDR3 loop spans 14 amino acids. Germline V lookup: CDR1 MGHRA, CDR2 YSYEKL. CDR3 sequence: CASSPLQASYGYTF. The CDR3 nucleotides are TGCGCCAGCAGCCCCCTACAAGCGAGCTATGGCTACACCTTC.